This T cell receptor beta chain was recorded in a study of blood T cell repertoires in COVID-19. Study-wide background: Sources were T cells, B-cell-depleted T cells, or PBMCs; the material itself was cDNA or gDNA.

How the authors handled the data: Using reference gene primer amplification, nucleated cell counts were estimated. TCRdb's table, derived via immunoSEQ multiplex PCR, lists solely in-frame clones and lacks some. V and J calls and clone size are given by that table; D and trimming were obtained from the DNA. The sample shows more than 70,000 clones, about 89% of them seen only once. The CDR3 extends over 13 amino acids. J lost 9 bases, V lost 6 bases, and 7 bases had no gene match. CDR1 is SNHLY and CDR2 is FYNNEI in the germline V gene. This TCR came from a man in his forties or fifties with active or convalescent COVID-19. The chain links TRBV2 to TRBJ1-5; 8 bases align to TRBD1. The sample taken for sequencing was peripheral blood. The CDR3, as DNA: TGTGCCAGCAGAGGCACAGGACAGGGGCCCCAGCATTTT. Protein product: CASRGTGQGPQHF.